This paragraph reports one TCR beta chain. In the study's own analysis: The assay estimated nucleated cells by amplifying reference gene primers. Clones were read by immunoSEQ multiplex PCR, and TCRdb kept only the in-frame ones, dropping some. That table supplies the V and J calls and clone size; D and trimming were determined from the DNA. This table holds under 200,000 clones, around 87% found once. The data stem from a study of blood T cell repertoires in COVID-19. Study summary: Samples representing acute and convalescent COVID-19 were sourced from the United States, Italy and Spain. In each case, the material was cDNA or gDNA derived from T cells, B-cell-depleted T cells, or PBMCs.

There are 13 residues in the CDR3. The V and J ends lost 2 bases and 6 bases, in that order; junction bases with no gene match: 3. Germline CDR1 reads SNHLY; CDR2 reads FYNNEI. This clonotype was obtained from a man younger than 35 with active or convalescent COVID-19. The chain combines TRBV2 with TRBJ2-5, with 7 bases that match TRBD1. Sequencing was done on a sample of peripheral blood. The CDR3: CASSEQRGQTQYF. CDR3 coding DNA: TGTGCCAGCAGTGAACAAAGGGGGCAGACCCAGTACTTC. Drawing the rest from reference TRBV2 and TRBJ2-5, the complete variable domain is EPEVTQTPSHQVTQMGQEVILRCVPISNHLYFYWYRQILGQKVEFLVSFYNNEISEKSEIFDDQFSVERPDGSNFTLKIRSTKLEDSAMYFCASSEQRGQTQYFGPGTRLLVL.